The next 26 T cell receptor beta chains were all read from a single sample in a study of cytotoxic CD8 clonotypes in ibrutinib-treated CLL. Only in-frame clones appear in the TCRdb table, and some are missing; sequencing was by immunoSEQ multiplex PCR. The sample has about 50,000 clones; around four fifths are singletons. This sample comprised PBMCs, obtained after 24 months of ibrutinib treatment. These receptors were collected from a human donor with chronic lymphocytic leukemia.

The chain combines TRBV6-5 with TRBJ2-7, with 9 nucleotides matching TRBD2. V lost 6 bases, J lost 1 base, and 4 bases stayed unmatched. The V gene's germline CDR1 is MNHEY and CDR2 SVGAGI. This CDR3 has 14 residues. The CDR3 nucleotides are TGTGCCAGCAGGAGCGGGAGGAATTCCTACGAGCAGTACTTC. Translated, it gives CASRSGRNSYEQYF.

V and J are TRBV15 and TRBJ2-1; maybe TRBD2 (5 bases). V dropped 4 bases and J dropped 5 bases, with 15 bases sitting between them. The CDR3 covers 15 residues. CDR1 and CDR2 (germline): LNHNV, YYDKDF (reference sequence). Here the CDR3 reads CATSTYGLFNNEQFF. In DNA form, the CDR3 reads TGTGCCACCAGCACCTACGGACTTTTTAACAATGAGCAGTTCTTC. Looking up the rest from reference TRBV15 and TRBJ2-1 gives the full variable domain: DAMVIQNPRYQVTQFGKPVTLSCSQTLNHNVMYWYQQKSSQAPKLLFHYYDKDFNNEADTPDNFQSRRPNTSFCFLDIRSPGLGDTAMYLCATSTYGLFNNEQFFGPGTRLTVL.

A single count supports this clone. The rearrangement joins TRBV30 to TRBJ1-1; the D gene is possibly TRBD1 (5 bases). CDR1 and CDR2 from the germline V gene are GTSNPN and SVGIG (reference sequence). The CDR3 is made up of 13 amino acids. V was clipped by 5 bases and J by 0 bases, with 10 bases between them. As DNA, the CDR3 is TGTGCCTGGGCCACAGGCCTGAACACTGAAGCTTTCTTT. Protein product: CAWATGLNTEAFF.

V usage is TRBV5-1 and J usage is TRBJ2-7, with TRBD1 identical over 8 bases. Germline CDR1 reads SGHRS; CDR2 reads YFSETQ. V dropped 2 bases and J dropped 5; count of bases not matched to a gene: 6. CDR3 length: 14 amino acids. The CDR3: CASSLRQGADEQYF. CDR3 coding DNA: TGCGCCAGCAGCTTAAGGCAGGGGGCCGACGAGCAGTACTTC.

V gene TRBV12-5 combines with J gene TRBJ2-7, with D hard to call. Trimming pared 7 bases from V and 7 bases from J, leaving 11 bases between. From germline, CDR1 is LGHNT and CDR2 FRNRAP. CDR3 length: 11 residues. CDR3 in amino acids: CASASGWEQYF. For the CDR3, the DNA is TGTGCTAGTGCGTCGGGTTGGGAGCAGTACTTC.

This clone occurred a few times. CDR3 nucleotides: TGTGCCAGCAGCTCGCGGACCCAAGAGACCCAGTACTTC. This sequence encodes CASSSRTQETQYF. V is TRBV7-3 and J is TRBJ2-5; D gene unclear. Germline CDR1 and CDR2: SGHTA and FQGTGA. The length of the CDR3 is 13 residues. The V end lost 4 bases, the J end lost 1 base, and 7 bases lay between the germline ends.

The chain couples TRBV5-1 to TRBJ2-7, with D possibly being TRBD2 (7 bases). This CDR3 region has 17 residues. Trimming left V 4 bases short and J 3 bases short, with 23 bases between. CDR1 and CDR2 (germline): SGHRS, YFSETQ. For the CDR3, the DNA is TGCGCCAGCAGCACCGCCCGAGGGGGGGACCGTTACTACGAGCAGTACTTC. This translates into CASSTARGGDRYYEQYF.

The rearrangement links TRBV19 to TRBJ1-2, with D perhaps matching TRBD1 (6 bases). Germline V CDR1 and CDR2: LNHDA, SQIVND (reference sequence). With 8 bases removed from V and 8 bases from J, the gap between germline ends came to 18 bases. This CDR3 has 13 amino acids. Here the CDR3 DNA reads TGTGCCAGTGCACATGACAGGCTGGGGGGCTACACCTTC. Translated, it gives CASAHDRLGGYTF.

This clone was detected only once. The V and J genes are TRBV7-2 and TRBJ2-5, with D possibly matching TRBD1 (5 bases). CDR3 size: 15 residues. CDR1 and CDR2 from the germline V gene are SGHTA and FQGNSA. V was clipped by 3 bases and J by 1 base, with 12 bases between them. In DNA form, the CDR3 reads TGTGCCAGCAGCTTGGGGCTGGGGTCCCAAGAGACCCAGTACTTC. Protein sequence: CASSLGLGSQETQYF. Full variable domain (outside the CDR3, taken from reference TRBV7-2 and TRBJ2-5): GAGVSQSPSNKVTEKGKDVELRCDPISGHTALYWYRQSLGQGLEFLIYFQGNSAPDKSGLPSDRFSAERTGGSVSTLTIQRTQQEDSAVYLCASSLGLGSQETQYFGPGTRLLVL.

The genes are TRBV6-1 and TRBJ2-1; D perhaps matches TRBD2 (6 bases). The CDR3 sequence is 14 residues long. Germline V lookup: CDR1 MNHNS, CDR2 SASEGT. Trimming took off 6 bases at V and 10 bases at J, with 19 bases between the two ends. The CDR3 DNA reads as TGTGCCAGCAGGGCGGAGGGATCGTTATTGGAGCAGTTCTTC. It codes for CASRAEGSLLEQFF.

This clone has only one observation. This chain joins TRBV5-6 and TRBJ2-7, with D unresolved. Trimming pared 0 bases from V and 3 bases from J, leaving 1 base between. This CDR3 contains 11 residues. Germline assignment: CDR1 SGHDT and CDR2 YYEEEE. The CDR3 region is CASSLGYEQYF. In DNA form, the CDR3 reads TGTGCCAGCAGCTTGGGCTACGAGCAGTACTTC.

V gene TRBV21-1 combines with J gene TRBJ2-1; no DNA check was done on the table's D call, TRBD2. TRBV21-1 is marked as a pseudogene. The CDR3 runs to 16 residues. The CDR3 coding sequence is TGTGCCAGCAGCAAAGTGGGGCTAGCGGGTGTTAATGAGCAGTTCTTC. Its translation is CASSKVGLAGVNEQFF.

This clone was picked up a small number of times. The chain combines TRBV30 with TRBJ2-7, with 8 positions matching TRBD2. Germline V lookup: CDR1 GTSNPN, CDR2 SVGIG (reference sequence). V lost 3 bases to trimming and J lost 2 bases; unmatched junction nucleotides: 6. The CDR3 has 14 amino acids. The CDR3 protein is CAWRSKRGTYEQYF. The CDR3 region has the DNA TGTGCCTGGAGGTCAAAGCGGGGGACCTACGAGCAGTACTTC.

The rearrangement uses TRBV28 and TRBJ2-4; a weak D match, TRBD1 (6 bases). The germline gives CDR1 MDHEN, CDR2 SYDVKM. The CDR3 sequence is 16 residues long. V lost 5 bases to trimming and J lost 6 bases, with 20 bases between them. The CDR3 nucleotides read TGTGCCAGCAGTATCCCGACAGGAAGGAGAGGAAACATTCAGTACTTC. It specifies CASSIPTGRRGNIQYF.

CDR3 DNA sequence: TGTGCCAGCAGCGGGGACGTCCCTAGCACCTCCTACGAGCAGTACTTC. Protein: CASSGDVPSTSYEQYF. The chain links TRBV7-6 to TRBJ2-7; D could derive from TRBD1 or TRBD2 (5 bases each). The V gene lost 5 bases and the J gene lost 0 bases, with 17 bases spanning the gap. The CDR3 covers 16 residues. In germline, CDR1 is SGHVS, CDR2 FNYEAQ.

This sequence joins TRBV7-9 and TRBJ2-1, with 10 bases matching TRBD2. J gave up 8 bases and V 1 base, and 11 bases lay outside the gene matches. Germline V gives CDR1 SEHNR, CDR2 FQNEAQ (reference sequence). CDR3 length: 17 amino acids. DNA for the CDR3: TGTGCCAGCAGCTTAGTACCTCCAGCGGGAGGGCAGGATGAGCAGTTCTTC. Translation gives CASSLVPPAGGQDEQFF.

The rearrangement uses TRBV6-5 and TRBJ1-2; the D gene is possibly TRBD1 (5 bases). V dropped 9 bases and J dropped 8 bases, with 13 bases sitting between them. CDR1 MNHEY and CDR2 SVGAGI come from the germline V gene. This CDR3 is built from 11 residues. CDR3 region: CARLTEEGYTF. The DNA of the CDR3 is TGTGCCAGGCTGACAGAAGAAGGCTACACCTTC.

This clone was detected only a few times. The genes are TRBV6-1 and TRBJ2-3; possibly TRBD1 for D (6 bases). Trimming cost V 5 bases and J 1 base, with 10 bases left between them. Per the germline V gene, CDR1 is MNHNS and CDR2 is SASEGT. The CDR3 spans 14 residues. In DNA form, the CDR3 reads TGTGCCAGCAGTAGACAGGAGCGCACAGATACGCAGTATTTT. It yields the protein CASSRQERTDTQYF.

The rearrangement joins TRBV2 to TRBJ2-1; 8 bases align to TRBD2. This CDR3 spans 12 amino acids. The junction had 4 bases not matched to a gene; V was cut back by 8 bases and J by 7 bases. The V gene's germline CDR1 is SNHLY and CDR2 FYNNEI. The CDR3 loop reads CASEASGNEQFF. CDR3 bases: TGTGCCAGCGAGGCTAGCGGGAATGAGCAGTTCTTC.

This clone appeared a few times. Other nucleotide sequences in the sample specify the same CDR3. The CDR3 DNA is TGTGCCAGCAGCCCTCAAGGTTCTAGCGGGAGTCAGGAGACCCAGTACTTC. Its translation is CASSPQGSSGSQETQYF. This chain uses TRBV7-2 with TRBJ2-5; 10 bases fit TRBD2. J lost 5 bases, V lost 5 bases, and 14 bases had no gene match. The CDR3 runs 17 residues. Germline CDR1 and CDR2: SGHTA and FQGNSA. Looking up the rest from reference TRBV7-2 and TRBJ2-5 gives the full variable domain: GAGVSQSPSNKVTEKGKDVELRCDPISGHTALYWYRQSLGQGLEFLIYFQGNSAPDKSGLPSDRFSAERTGGSVSTLTIQRTQQEDSAVYLCASSPQGSSGSQETQYFGPGTRLLVL.

The J gene is TRBJ2-3, the V gene TRBV4-3; tentative D call: TRBD1 (5 bases). CDR3 length: 18 amino acids. Germline V lookup: CDR1 LGHNA, CDR2 YSLEER. V was trimmed by 2 bases and J by 2 bases, leaving 20 bases between them. The CDR3 sequence is CASSQSSSDWGDTDTQYF. For the CDR3, the DNA is TGCGCCAGCAGCCAATCATCTTCTGACTGGGGCGACACAGATACGCAGTATTTT.

The J gene is TRBJ2-2, the V gene TRBV30, with D possibly matching TRBD1 (6 bases). The germline V and J ends were trimmed by 3 bases and 1 base, with 6 bases remaining between them. The CDR3 runs 13 residues. The germline gives CDR1 GTSNPN, CDR2 SVGIG (reference sequence). The CDR3 protein is CAWRTGNTGELFF. The CDR3 DNA reads TGTGCCTGGAGGACAGGGAACACCGGGGAGCTGTTTTTT.

The V gene is TRBV6-4, the J gene TRBJ1-1; no firm D call. V lost 2 bases and J 1 base, leaving 5 bases between the germline ends. CDR1 is MRHNA and CDR2 is SNTAGT in the germline V gene. This CDR3 region has 13 residues. This chain's CDR3 is CASSDGPNTEAFF. CDR3 nucleotide sequence: TGTGCCAGCAGTGACGGACCGAACACTGAAGCTTTCTTT.

The chain couples TRBV9 to TRBJ2-5, with D unresolved. The V gene's germline CDR1 is SGDLS and CDR2 YYNGEE. V was shortened by 3 bases and J by 5 bases, with 11 bases between the two germline ends. The CDR3 contains 13 residues. CDR3 protein: CASSASTRETQYF. The CDR3 nucleotides read TGTGCCAGCAGCGCATCAACGCGGGAGACCCAGTACTTC.

The V and J genes are TRBV27 and TRBJ2-1, with D possibly being TRBD1 (7 bases). This CDR3 comprises 15 residues. The V gene's germline CDR1 is MNHEY and CDR2 SMNVEV (reference sequence). V lost 10 bases and J lost 6, with 22 bases in between. The CDR3 sequence: CATRRGRDPFNEQFF. The CDR3 DNA reads TGTGCCACCCGAAGGGGGCGGGATCCCTTCAATGAGCAGTTCTTC.

In this sample, this clone turned up a few times. The rearrangement uses TRBV4-3 and TRBJ2-7, with TRBD2 identical over 11 bases. The germline CDR1 and CDR2 sequences are LGHNA and YSLEER. The V and J ends lost 0 bases and 2 bases, in that order; junction bases with no gene match: 3. CDR3 length equals 16 residues. CDR3 residues: CASSQDNSGRAYEQYF. The CDR3 bases are TGCGCCAGCAGCCAAGATAATAGCGGGAGGGCCTACGAGCAGTACTTC.